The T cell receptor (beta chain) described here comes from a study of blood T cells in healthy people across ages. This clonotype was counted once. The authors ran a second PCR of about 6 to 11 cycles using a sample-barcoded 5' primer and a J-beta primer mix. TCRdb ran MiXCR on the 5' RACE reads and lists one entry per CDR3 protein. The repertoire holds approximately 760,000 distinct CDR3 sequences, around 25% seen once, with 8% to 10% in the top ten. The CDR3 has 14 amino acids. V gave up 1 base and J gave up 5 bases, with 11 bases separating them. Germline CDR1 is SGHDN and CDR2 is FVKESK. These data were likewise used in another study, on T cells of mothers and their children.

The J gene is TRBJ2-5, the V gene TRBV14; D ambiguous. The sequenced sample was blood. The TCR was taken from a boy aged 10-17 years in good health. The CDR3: CASSQVSLEETQYF. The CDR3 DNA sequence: TGTGCCAGCAGCCAAGTTAGTTTGGAGGAGACCCAGTACTTC.